Reported below is one T cell receptor (beta chain). The antigen remains undetermined. With V trimmed by 6 bases and J by 1 base, 10 bases remained unmatched. This CDR3 region has 16 residues. Germline lookup yields CDR1 DFQATT and CDR2 SNEGSKA (reference sequence). Patients aged 18 to 65 had newly diagnosed hyperthyroidism that had lasted under 2 months. This sample was taken from a study of T cells in Graves' hyperthyroidism and ophthalmopathy. Study overall: The blood sample was taken at first diagnosis, before treatment began. Overall study results and limits: Expanded thyroid clonotypes (above 0.001) were mostly also found in blood. Progression to ophthalmopathy was predicted a median of approximately 6.4 months early.

Researchers amplified the TCR beta CDR3 regions from RNA transcripts. In the first-round RT-PCR of the TCR CDR3, the HTBI primer set was used. TCRdb re-called the multiplex PCR reads with MiXCR, one entry per CDR3 protein. This table has approximately 360,000 distinct CDR3 sequences, approximately 15% appearing once. This receptor was identified in a woman younger than 35 with Graves' hyperthyroidism that later progressed to Graves' ophthalmopathy. The chain is built from TRBV20-1 and TRBJ2-3; TRBD2 matches 10 bases. The sample comprised blood. CDR3 region: CSADGKGLAGTDTQYF. CDR3 nucleotides: TGCAGTGCGGACGGCAAAGGACTAGCGGGCACAGATACGCAGTATTTT.